One T cell receptor (beta chain) is described in this entry. The antigen remains unidentified. The CDR3 totals 11 residues. In germline, CDR1 is SQVTM, CDR2 ANQGSEA. The libraries of TRB cDNA were prepared using 5' RACE with UMI labels. TCRdb reanalyzed the 5' RACE reads and collapses them to one entry per CDR3 protein, without DNA. The listing records tens of thousands of distinct CDR3 sequences. This sample is part of a study of CXCR3-negative and CXCR3-positive naive CD8 T cells. General study findings and limits: For naive cells, CXCR3-negative and CXCR3-positive subsets had similar TRBV-TRBJ usage; for memory cells, usage differed. For CXCR3-positive naive cells, TRB CDR3s were more hydrophobic than those of CXCR3-negative naive cells. Upon cryopreservation, CXCR3 expression partially decreased, and most assays used fresh PBMCs. Naive subsets expressed similar surface CD5; TRB CDR3 features served to infer TCR strength. For memory CD8+ cells diversity was much lower, but both naive subsets had comparably high diversity.

What was sequenced was naive CXCR3+ CD8+ T cells from blood. Subset defined: CD45RO-CCR7+CD27+CD95- naive CD8+ T cells expressing CXCR3 (TNR3+). This chain connects TRBV29-1 to TRBJ1-1; TCRdb calls TRBD1, which cannot be checked without DNA. This sequence originates from a human donor in good health. Some clones in this sample may be carry-over from other donors' samples. CDR3 sequence: CSVGGVTEAFF.